The 14 T cell receptor beta chains listed next were all sequenced from one sample in a study of beta chain features in type 1 diabetes. Isolated RNA was reverse transcribed in full, so expressed TCRB transcripts were sequenced. Measured with immunoSEQ multiplex PCR; TCRdb has only the in-frame clones, and not every one. This table holds some 270,000 clones, roughly a tenth found once. Whole-study results and caveats: Type 1 diabetes patients had moderately but significantly shorter TCRB CDR3s in all four CD4+ subsets.

These receptors have no known antigen. What was sequenced was naive CD4+ T cells from blood. These receptors all come from a man between 25 and 39 years old with type 1 diabetes.

This clone was seen a few times. The sample contains more than one DNA sequence encoding this CDR3. V is TRBV2 and J is TRBJ2-2; 7 nucleotides line up with TRBD1. The germline CDR1 and CDR2 sequences are SNHLY and FYNNEI. The CDR3 loop spans 13 amino acids. Trimming took 4 bases from V and 4 from J; bases not matched to a gene: 0. The DNA for the CDR3 is TGTGCCAGCAGTGGACAGGGCACCGGGGAGCTGTTTTTT. It codes for CASSGQGTGELFF.

Of note for this clone: This sample includes further DNA sequences coding for the same CDR3. The chain carries TRBV30 and TRBJ1-3; no firm D call. V lost 0 bases and J lost 0, with 6 bases in between. The CDR3 loop spans 14 amino acids. Germline V lookup: CDR1 GTSNPN, CDR2 SVGIG (reference sequence). This CDR3 reads CAWSVGGSGNTIYF. CDR3 DNA: TGTGCCTGGAGTGTAGGCGGCTCTGGAAACACCATATATTTT. Based on the CDR3 plus reference TRBV30 and TRBJ1-3, the full variable domain is SQTIHQWPATLVQPVGSPLSLECTVEGTSNPNLYWYRQAAGRGLQLLFYSVGIGQISSEVPQNLSASRPQDRQFILSSKKLLLSDSGFYLCAWSVGGSGNTIYFGEGSWLTVV.

This clone has a handful of counts. This chain connects TRBV30 to TRBJ1-6, with D possibly being TRBD1 (5 bases). CDR3 size: 14 residues. In germline, CDR1 is GTSNPN, CDR2 SVGIG (reference sequence). As DNA, the CDR3 is TGTGGCTACAGGCGGAGCTCCTATAATTCACCCCTCCACTTT. Translation gives CGYRRSSYNSPLHF.

In this sample, this clone turned up a few times. The genes are TRBV7-9 and TRBJ2-5; a possible D gene is TRBD2 (5 bases). The CDR3 loop spans 11 amino acids. V gave up 5 bases and J gave up 5 bases, with 6 bases separating them. CDR1 and CDR2 from the germline V gene are SEHNR and FQNEAQ (reference sequence). The CDR3 sequence: CASSGSETQYF. CDR3 sequence (DNA): TGTGCCAGCAGCGGGAGTGAGACCCAGTACTTC.

The gene calls are TRBV4-2 and TRBJ1-1, with 8 bases aligning to TRBD1. CDR3 length: 13 residues. The germline V gene has CDR1 LGHNA and CDR2 YNFKEQ. The trim removed 2 bases at V and 9 bases at J, leaving 5 bases unmatched. The CDR3 sequence is CASSQYGTGKAFF. The CDR3 region has the DNA TGTGCCAGCAGCCAATACGGGACAGGAAAAGCTTTCTTT.

This clone was picked up a small number of times. The CDR3 loop is CASSGGLSTYNEQFF. The CDR3 region has the DNA TGTGCCAGCAGCGGGGGGTTGTCAACCTACAATGAGCAGTTCTTC. The rearrangement uses TRBV7-9 and TRBJ2-1; possibly TRBD2 for D (6 bases). Trimming cost V 5 bases and J 2 bases, with 13 bases left between them. The CDR3 extends over 15 amino acids. The germline gives CDR1 SEHNR, CDR2 FQNEAQ (reference sequence).

This clone was seen only a few times. The rearrangement links TRBV7-2 to TRBJ2-7, with D uncertain. The CDR3 loop spans 11 amino acids. Looked up from germline, CDR1 is SGHTA and CDR2 is FQGNSA. The V gene lost 4 bases and the J gene lost 3 bases, with 4 bases spanning the gap. CDR3 in amino acids: CASSSYYEQYF. The CDR3 DNA sequence: TGTGCCAGCAGCTCCTACTACGAGCAGTACTTC. The whole variable domain, remainder taken from reference TRBV7-2 and TRBJ2-7, is GAGVSQSPSNKVTEKGKDVELRCDPISGHTALYWYRQSLGQGLEFLIYFQGNSAPDKSGLPSDRFSAERTGGSVSTLTIQRTQQEDSAVYLCASSSYYEQYFGPGTRLTVT.

CDR3: CAWGDWVSEKLFF. The DNA for the CDR3 is TGTGCCTGGGGGGACTGGGTGTCGGAAAAACTGTTTTTT. This chain joins TRBV30 and TRBJ1-4; the D gene is possibly TRBD1 (5 bases). CDR1 and CDR2 (germline): GTSNPN, SVGIG (reference sequence). This CDR3 has 13 amino acids. Trimming stripped 5 bases from V and 8 bases from J, with 15 bases between.

The genes are TRBV7-2 and TRBJ2-3; TRBD2 aligns across 8 bases. Germline CDR1 is SGHTA and CDR2 is FQGNSA. This CDR3 comprises 13 residues. The J segment lost 14 bases and the V segment lost 1 base, leaving 8 bases of the junction unmatched. The CDR3 coding sequence is TGTGCCAGCAGCTTAGTGATGGCGGGGGGACGGTATTTT. The encoded protein is CASSLVMAGGRYF.

The chain is built from TRBV7-9 and TRBJ1-6; TRBD1 matches at 8 bases. This CDR3 has 15 amino acids. V trimming: 5 bases; J trimming: 8 bases; junction bases outside the gene matches: 8. Germline loops: CDR1 SEHNR, CDR2 FQNEAQ (reference sequence). The DNA of the CDR3 is TGTGCCAGCAGCGTCGGGACAGGAGATTATTCACCCCTCCACTTT. Amino acid sequence: CASSVGTGDYSPLHF.

The CDR3, as DNA: TGTGCCAGCAGCTTCTTCTTTCGAAGCGGGGGATCCGCCGAGCAGTACTTC. It codes for CASSFFFRSGGSAEQYF. This rearrangement joins TRBV7-3 to TRBJ2-7; 8 bases line up with TRBD2. CDR1 is SGHTA and CDR2 is FQGTGA in the germline V gene. The CDR3 contains 17 residues. V lost 3 bases, J lost 6 bases, and 16 bases stayed unmatched. Full variable domain (rest looked up from reference TRBV7-3 and TRBJ2-7): GAGVSQTPSNKVTEKGKYVELRCDPISGHTALYWYRQSLGQGPEFLIYFQGTGAADDSGLPNDRFFAVRPEGSVSTLKIQRTERGDSAVYLCASSFFFRSGGSAEQYFGPGTRLTVT.

The table lists this clone with a few counts. This chain connects TRBV10-3 to TRBJ2-1; TRBD2 matches at 8 bases. This CDR3 has 15 residues. The germline gives CDR1 ENHRY, CDR2 SYGVKD. V gave up 2 bases and J gave up 5 bases; unmatched junction bases: 5. CDR3 sequence (DNA): TGTGCCATCAGTGAGAAAGCGGGGGTCCACAATGAGCAGTTCTTC. Translating gives CAISEKAGVHNEQFF.

The V gene is TRBV19, the J gene TRBJ2-7; no reliable D call. V was cut by 6 bases and J by 6 bases, with 21 bases left in between. Germline-derived CDR1 and CDR2 are LNHDA and SQIVND (reference sequence). The CDR3 is 15 residues long. CDR3 sequence (DNA): TGTGCCAGTAGCACTCGGGTGGGTCCTCCCCCCGAGCAGTACTTC. This sequence encodes CASSTRVGPPPEQYF.

This sequence joins TRBV6-5 and TRBJ2-7; 7 nucleotides align to TRBD1. V was clipped by 2 bases and J by 6 bases; unmatched bases: 10. The CDR3 loop spans 15 amino acids. Germline assignment: CDR1 MNHEY and CDR2 SVGAGI. CDR3 residues: CASSYAFGQVVEQYF. The CDR3 bases are TGTGCCAGCAGTTACGCTTTCGGACAGGTGGTCGAGCAGTACTTC.